This TCR beta chain was sequenced during a study of cytomegalovirus exposure and HLA in healthy donors. This clone was detected a few times. Its antigen remains unidentified. Study-level results: Many donors shared some public TCRs, even though most TCR sequences were rare.

Sampled while nominally healthy, donors likely had unrecorded immune exposures. PCR employed 60 Vbeta and 13 Jbeta primers. Sequenced by immunoSEQ multiplex PCR; TCRdb stores in-frame clones only, minus some. The table has fewer than 200,000 clones, more than 60% seen once; the top ten hold around 2.3%. Specimen: PBMCs. The TCR originated in a human donor in good health.

The CDR3 nucleotides are TGTGCCAGCTCAAATCTGGACAGTCAAATGAACACTGAAGCTTTCTTT. This encodes CASSNLDSQMNTEAFF. The J gene is TRBJ1-1, the V gene TRBV18, with D maybe TRBD1 (6 bases). This CDR3 region has 16 residues. V lost 5 bases and J 0 bases, leaving 16 bases between the germline ends. The germline CDR1 and CDR2 sequences are KGHSH and LQKENI. The variable domain in full, with the rest retrieved from reference TRBV18 and TRBJ1-1, is NAGVMQNPRHLVRRRGQEARLRCSPMKGHSHVYWYRQLPEEGLKFMVYLQKENIIDESGMPKERFSAEFPKEGPSILRIQQVVRGDSAAYFCASSNLDSQMNTEAFFGQGTRLTVV.